This T cell receptor beta chain emerged from a study of Ad26.COV2.S vaccination and SARS-CoV-2 variants. Study outcomes and limitations: Reports say spike-specific CD8+ and CD4+ T cell responses covered substantial breadth after vaccination.

V gave up 5 bases and J gave up 7 bases, with 11 bases separating them. CDR1 and CDR2 (germline): SEHNR, FQNEAQ (reference sequence). This CDR3 region has 12 residues. Clones were sequenced by immunoSEQ multiplex PCR, and TCRdb holds only the in-frame ones, with some missing. The sample consists of approximately 400,000 clones, 90% to 95% of them appearing once. This clone came up once. Its antigen remains unknown. This receptor was taken from a human donor who had recovered from COVID-19. V and J are TRBV7-9 and TRBJ2-5, with TRBD2 as a possible D gene (5 bases). The specimen was peripheral blood, collected after recovery from COVID-19. The CDR3 loop reads CASSPESGTQYF. The CDR3 DNA reads as TGTGCCAGCAGCCCCGAAAGCGGGACCCAGTACTTC.